This T cell receptor (beta chain) was sequenced in a study of cytomegalovirus exposure and HLA in healthy donors. The CDR3 is 15 amino acids. V lost 0 bases, J lost 2 bases, and 11 bases lay in between. Germline CDR1 is SGHDN and CDR2 is FVKESK. Primers for the PCR totalled 60 Vbeta and 13 Jbeta. Original processing notes: It was a later analysis that counted roughly 80 million unique TCR beta chains, of which roughly 11 million were shared. Method: immunoSEQ multiplex PCR; TCRdb's copy keeps in-frame clones and lacks some. V, J and clone size derive from that table, while D and trimming were established from the DNA sequence. The data show some 90,000 clones, around 81% seen once.

This chain uses TRBV14 with TRBJ2-7, with D perhaps matching TRBD2 (6 bases). Material for sequencing was PBMCs. This receptor was obtained from a woman between 70 and 85 years old in good health and CMV-seropositive. The chain's CDR3 is CASSQDIRGTYEQYF. DNA of the CDR3: TGTGCCAGCAGCCAAGATATCCGCGGGACCTACGAGCAGTACTTC.